This T cell receptor beta chain appears in the sequencing data of a study of shared clonotypes between healthy human individuals. With respect to this clone: Antigen specificity is unknown.

Study-wide results and caveats: Naive subsets, compared against memory subsets, generally had larger estimated richness values. The study found lower generation probabilities in non-shared clonotypes than in those shared by all four donors.

Sequencing used immunoSEQ multiplex PCR; TCRdb keeps in-frame clones, though not all of them. The repertoire has about 2.1 million clones, 90% to 95% of them found once; the top ten carry 1.5% to 2%. This CDR3 has 16 residues. The germline V and J ends were trimmed by 6 bases and 0 bases, with 15 bases remaining between them. Per germline, CDR1 SNHLY and CDR2 FYNNEI. In the naive CD8 group, cells lacked CD45RO and were positively selected for CCR7, so terminally differentiated effector memory CD45RA+ cells were left out. This rearrangement joins TRBV2 to TRBJ1-3; D is perhaps TRBD1 (6 bases). Input material: naive CD8+ T cells from PBMCs. The sequence was obtained from a young man in good health. Some clones in this sample may be carry-over from other donors' samples. The CDR3: CASRAGSGVSGNTIYF. The CDR3 region has the DNA TGTGCCAGCAGAGCGGGGTCAGGGGTCTCTGGAAACACCATATATTTT.